This TCR beta chain is from a study of cytomegalovirus exposure and HLA in healthy donors. Study summary: Most donors, 81% of several hundred genotyped, fell in the Caucasian-associated ancestry cluster.

Overall study results and limits: A link between a missense DCLRE1C variant and TCR beta V- and J-gene trimming emerged from a later analysis. HLA alleles showed associations with approximately 15,000 TCR beta sequences in a later analysis, at a 0.05 false discovery rate.

The PCR made use of 60 Vbeta and 13 Jbeta primers. Sequencing used immunoSEQ multiplex PCR; TCRdb keeps in-frame clones, though not all of them. The table has 100,000 to 150,000 clones, around 85% seen once. This CDR3 comprises 15 residues. The V gene's germline CDR1 is MNHEY and CDR2 SVGAGI. Trimming removed 4 bases from V and 1 base from J, with 13 bases in between. Note on this clone: Its antigen is currently unknown.

The chain carries TRBV6-5 and TRBJ1-1; perhaps TRBD1 as D (5 bases). The sequencing sample was made of PBMCs. The source of this sequence is a boy between 10 and 17 years old in good health and CMV-seronegative. Written as DNA, the CDR3 is TGTGCCAGCAGTTCCCGGGACTGGAAGAACACTGAAGCTTTCTTT. Amino acid sequence: CASSSRDWKNTEAFF.